These T cell receptor beta chains were read from a single sample in a study of blood T cell repertoires in COVID-19. TCRdb's copy holds only in-frame clones and misses some; the assay was immunoSEQ multiplex PCR. The data show under 150,000 clones, 76% seen once. The sample was peripheral blood. The receptor set was obtained from a woman of 80 years or more with active or convalescent COVID-19. Both conserved end residues are part of each CDR3. The D gene is left open where the match is weak. Where a row states a size, it is once, few, many or the class of an expanded clone; other rows omit it.

TRBJ1-1 few TRBV10-1 . TGCGCCAGCAGTGCAGGACTTCTAGGGAACACTGAAGCTTTCTTT CASSAGLLGNTEAFF
TRBJ1-2 few TRBV6-4 . TGTGCCAGCAGTGTGGGGCACGGAGCGAACTATGGCTACACCTTC CASSVGHGANYGYTF
TRBJ2-1 once TRBV11-2 TRBD2 TGTGCCAGCAGCTTAGAGTCTCTCGGGGGGGCCTATGAGCAGTTCTTC CASSLESLGGAYEQFF
TRBJ2-1 many TRBV11-3 . TGTGCCAGCAGCTTAGATTCCGGGACACATTACAATGAGCAGTTCTTC CASSLDSGTHYNEQFF
TRBJ1-4 few TRBV9 . TGTGCCAGCAGCGGTACACAGGGAACAAATGAAAAACTGTTTTTT CASSGTQGTNEKLFF
TRBJ1-5 many TRBV7-2 . TGTGCCAGCAGCTTAGACTGGGGCCCGGGGCCCCAGCATTTT CASSLDWGPGPQHF
TRBJ2-2 few TRBV3-1/TRBV3-2 TRBD2 TGTGCCAGCAGCCAAGGGATTCTAGCGGGGAACACCGGGGAGCTGTTTTTT CASSQGILAGNTGELFF
TRBJ1-2 . TRBV11-2 . TGTGCCAGCAGCTTAACTCACGGGGGGGGCAGTGGCTACACCTTC CASSLTHGGGSGYTF
TRBJ1-1 . TRBV19 TRBD1 TGTGCCAGTGAAAAAAGGACAGGGATCGGCACTGAAGCTTTCTTT CASEKRTGIGTEAFF
TRBJ1-4 . TRBV7-6 . TGTGCCAGCAGCTTAGGTTCCGGTTCTCCAGGAGAAAAACTGTTTTTT CASSLGSGSPGEKLFF
TRBJ2-7 medium-sized TRBV5-1 TRBD1 TGCGCCAGCAGCGGGGGGTACGGACAGGGGACCTACGAGCAGTACTTC CASSGGYGQGTYEQYF
TRBJ2-2 few TRBV5-4 . TGTGCCAGCACTGAGGCCCAGGGAGGAACCGGGGAGCTGTTTTTT CASTEAQGGTGELFF
TRBJ2-3 . TRBV7-9 . TGTGCCAGCAGGTCGACAGCAACTAGCACAGATACGCAGTATTTT CASRSTATSTDTQYF
TRBJ2-1 . TRBV11-3 . TGTGCCAGCAGCTTCGGCAGGGCGGGATACAATGAGCAGTTCTTC CASSFGRAGYNEQFF
TRBJ2-5 . TRBV20-1 . TGCAGTGCTAGCGGGGGAGAGACCCAGTACTTC CSASGGETQYF
TRBJ1-1 . TRBV7-2 . TGTGCCAGCAGCTTAGGAGGAAGCAACACTGAAGCTTTCTTT CASSLGGSNTEAFF
TRBJ2-7 once TRBV11-2 TRBD2 TGTGCCAGCAGCCCAATATCCCGACTAGCGGGGGACCCCTACGAGCAGTACTTC CASSPISRLAGDPYEQYF
TRBJ1-2 . TRBV10-2 TRBD1 TGCGCCAGCAGCCCCCGGGACAGGGGGCTCATCTATGGCTACACCTTC CASSPRDRGLIYGYTF
TRBJ2-1 . TRBV5-1 . TGCGCCAGCAGTTTGGGTAAGGAGGGTGAGCAGTTCTTC CASSLGKEGEQFF
TRBJ1-2 . TRBV5-6 . TGTGCCAGCAGCTTGGTGGCGGTTAACTATGGCTACACCTTC CASSLVAVNYGYTF
TRBJ1-3 . TRBV25-1 . TGTGCCAGCAGTGACTCTACAGGGATTGGAAACACCATATATTTT CASSDSTGIGNTIYF
TRBJ2-7 . TRBV19 . TGTGCCAGTAGTATAGCCCCGACACCCTCCTACGAGCAGTACTTC CASSIAPTPSYEQYF
TRBJ2-7 . TRBV5-1 TRBD1 TGCGCCAGCAGCTCCAGTCCGGGACAGAGTTTTTTCTCCTACGAGCAGTACTTC CASSSSPGQSFFSYEQYF
TRBJ1-4 . TRBV6-5 TRBD1 TGTGCCAGCAGCCGCGACAGGGGTGGGGAAAAACTGTTTTTT CASSRDRGGEKLFF
TRBJ1-1 . TRBV11-3 . TGTGCCAGCAGCGATAGGAACAGAAACACTGAAGCTTTCTTT CASSDRNRNTEAFF
TRBJ1-1 . TRBV5-6 . TGTGCCAGCAGCGGAACGGACTTAATGAACACTGAAGCTTTCTTT CASSGTDLMNTEAFF
TRBJ2-1 . TRBV21-1 . TGTGCCAGCAGCAAGGGCGGGGGGCACTACAATGAGCAGTTCTTC CASSKGGGHYNEQFF
TRBJ2-7 few TRBV20-1 TRBD1 TGCAGTGCTAGTACCGGGACAGCAACCTACGAGCAGTACTTC CSASTGTATYEQYF
TRBJ2-1 . TRBV30 TRBD2 TGTGCCTGGAGTCCCCACGGGGGGGCTAGTAGAGATGAGCAGTTCTTC CAWSPHGGASRDEQFF
TRBJ1-1 . TRBV7-9 TRBD1 TGTGCCAGCAGCTTTCCGGGACAGGGGGGAACTGAAGCTTTCTTT CASSFPGQGGTEAFF
TRBJ1-2 . TRBV7-2 TRBD1 TGTGCCACTGGGGACAGGAACGCTAACTATGGCTACACCTTC CATGDRNANYGYTF
TRBJ1-2 few TRBV18 . TGTGCCAGCTCACCGGAGCGACTGGGCTACACCTTC CASSPERLGYTF
TRBJ2-5 many TRBV7-2 . TGTGCCAGCAGCGCGGGCTACCAAGAGACCCAGTACTTC CASSAGYQETQYF
TRBJ1-1 . TRBV5-6 TRBD1 TGTGCCAGCAGCTTGGAGGGGGCGACTGAAGCTTTCTTT CASSLEGATEAFF
TRBJ1-2 . TRBV25-1 TRBD1 TGTGCCAGCAGTGCGGGACAGGGATGGTATGGCTACACCTTC CASSAGQGWYGYTF
TRBJ1-5 . TRBV27 TRBD1 TGTGCCAGCAGTTTATACGGCAGGGGGCCCGGTCAGCCCCAGCATTTT CASSLYGRGPGQPQHF
TRBJ1-1 few TRBV28 TRBD1 TGTGCCAGCAGTTTTGACAGGGTGGTCACTGAAGCTTTCTTT CASSFDRVVTEAFF
TRBJ1-1 . TRBV18 . TGTGCCAGCTCACCACTGACCATAACAGAACTTATGAACACTGAAGCTTTCTTT CASSPLTITELMNTEAFF
TRBJ1-3 . TRBV7-2 . TGTGCCAGCAGCCTTAGCTTCTCTGGAAACACCATATATTTT CASSLSFSGNTIYF
TRBJ2-1 . TRBV9 TRBD2 TGTGCCAGCAGCACGCTAGCGGGGCTATACAATGAGCAGTTCTTC CASSTLAGLYNEQFF
TRBJ2-3 . TRBV18 TRBD2 TGTGCCAGCTCACCCTGGACTAGCGGGGGGGCCGGGAAAGATACGCAGTATTTT CASSPWTSGGAGKDTQYF
TRBJ1-6 . TRBV19 . TGTGCCAGTAGTATAGGCGGGATATTAAATTCACCCCTCCACTTT CASSIGGILNSPLHF
TRBJ2-1 . TRBV4-1 TRBD2 TGCGCCAGCAGCTCCCCGCAGGCTAGCGGGGGAGTTTACAATGAGCAGTTCTTC CASSSPQASGGVYNEQFF
TRBJ1-1 . TRBV19 TRBD1 TGTGCCAGTAGCATCGGGGACAGGGGGAAGACTGAAGCTTTCTTT CASSIGDRGKTEAFF
TRBJ2-6 once TRBV18 . TGTGCCAGCTCACCAATGTCAGCAGGGGGGCTTTCGGGGGCCAACGTCCTGACTTTC CASSPMSAGGLSGANVLTF
TRBJ2-2 . TRBV7-3 . TGTGCCAGCAGCTCGGCCTTGGGGGGCGGGGAGCTGTTTTTT CASSSALGGGELFF
TRBJ2-5 few TRBV5-1 . TGCGCCAGCAGCTATGGCCCCGTACAAGAGACCCAGTACTTC CASSYGPVQETQYF